The clone carrying this TCR beta chain was detected a few times. The antigen remains unidentified. Gene names and germline match the mouse. From the germline J gene comes the end of the CDR3, since the read stops 1 residue before it. Method: immunoSEQ multiplex PCR; TCRdb's copy keeps in-frame clones and lacks some. This sample has approximately 7,600 clones, with about 48% found just once. The CDR3 has 14 residues. Between the trimmed V and J ends, which lost 5 bases and 3 bases, there was a span of 9 bases. Per germline, CDR1 NNHDY and CDR2 SYVADS. The data stem from a study of tissue T cells after allogeneic stem cell transplantation. Overall study findings and caveats: Limitations included a small, clinically heterogeneous cohort and limited sampling depth. Across patients, clones rarely overlapped, yet motif clusters were shared tissue-specifically. TCR repertoires tracked anatomic similarity, regardless of disease or transplant status.

Time point: mouse harvest day 7 after allogeneic transplant. Tail vein injection delivered 10^7 T-cell-depleted bone marrow cells and 10^6 splenic CD5+ T cells. Mice had MHC-mismatched B6 into BALB/c GVHD, sampled day 7 or 14. The chain joins TRBV13-3 to TRBJ1-6, with a possible D match to TRBD1 (6 bases). TRBJ1-6 belongs to the ORF category, with a function that is uncertain. The TCR was taken from a female BALB/c mouse given C57BL/6 T cells with graft-versus-host disease after an allogeneic hematopoietic cell transplant. The sample consisted of gut tissue. The CDR3 DNA, read in part, is TGTGCCAGCAGCCCCAGGGGCTATAATTCGCCCCTCTAC. Its protein is CASSPRGYNSPLY. The entire CDR3 is CASSPRGYNSPLYF.